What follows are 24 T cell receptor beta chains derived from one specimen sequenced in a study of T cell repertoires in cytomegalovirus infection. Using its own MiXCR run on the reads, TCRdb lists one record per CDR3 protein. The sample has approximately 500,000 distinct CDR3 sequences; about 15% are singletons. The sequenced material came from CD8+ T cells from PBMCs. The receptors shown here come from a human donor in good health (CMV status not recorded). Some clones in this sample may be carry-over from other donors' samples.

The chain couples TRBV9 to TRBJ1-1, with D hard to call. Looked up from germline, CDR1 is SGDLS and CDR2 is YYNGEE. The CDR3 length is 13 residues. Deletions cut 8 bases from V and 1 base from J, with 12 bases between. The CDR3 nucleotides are TGTGCCAGTGGGCTCATGGAGAACACTGAAGCTTTCTTT. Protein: CASGLMENTEAFF.

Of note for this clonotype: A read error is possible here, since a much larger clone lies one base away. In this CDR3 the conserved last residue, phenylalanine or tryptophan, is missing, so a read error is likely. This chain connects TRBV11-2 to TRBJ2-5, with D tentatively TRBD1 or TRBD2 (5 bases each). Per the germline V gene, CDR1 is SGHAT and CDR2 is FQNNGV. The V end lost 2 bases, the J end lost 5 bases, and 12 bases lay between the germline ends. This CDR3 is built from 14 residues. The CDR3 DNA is TGTGCCAGCAGCTTAAGGCCCGAGGGGGAGACCCAGTACTTA. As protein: CASSLRPEGETQYL.

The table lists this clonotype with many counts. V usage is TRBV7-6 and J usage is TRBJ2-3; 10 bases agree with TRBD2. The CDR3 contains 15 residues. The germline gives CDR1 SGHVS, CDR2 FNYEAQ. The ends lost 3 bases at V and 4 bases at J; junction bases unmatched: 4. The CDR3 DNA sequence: TGTGCCAGCAGCTTTGAAGCGGGGGGGGCAGATACGCAGTATTTT. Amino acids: CASSFEAGGADTQYF.

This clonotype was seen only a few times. The chain's CDR3 is CSATPLVAGETDTQYF. DNA for the CDR3: TGCAGTGCTACCCCCCTTGTAGCGGGGGAGACAGATACGCAGTATTTT. This chain links TRBV20-1 with TRBJ2-3; 9 nucleotides agree with TRBD2. Germline CDR1 DFQATT, CDR2 SNEGSKA (reference sequence). V lost 4 bases to trimming and J lost 3 bases; unmatched junction nucleotides: 11. The CDR3 totals 16 residues.

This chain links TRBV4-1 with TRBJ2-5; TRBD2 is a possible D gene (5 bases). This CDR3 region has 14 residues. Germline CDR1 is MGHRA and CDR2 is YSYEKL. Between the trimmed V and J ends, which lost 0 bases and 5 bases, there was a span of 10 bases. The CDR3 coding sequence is TGCGCCAGCAGCCAAGACGGGGTTTGGGAGACCCAGTACTTC. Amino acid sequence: CASSQDGVWETQYF.

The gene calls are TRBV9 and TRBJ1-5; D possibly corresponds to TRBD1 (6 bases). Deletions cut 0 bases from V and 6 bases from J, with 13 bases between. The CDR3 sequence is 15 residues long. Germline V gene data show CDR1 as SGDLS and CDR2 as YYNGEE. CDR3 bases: TGTGCCAGCAGCGTAGGAGGGGGGGACGGTCAGCCCCAGCATTTT. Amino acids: CASSVGGGDGQPQHF.

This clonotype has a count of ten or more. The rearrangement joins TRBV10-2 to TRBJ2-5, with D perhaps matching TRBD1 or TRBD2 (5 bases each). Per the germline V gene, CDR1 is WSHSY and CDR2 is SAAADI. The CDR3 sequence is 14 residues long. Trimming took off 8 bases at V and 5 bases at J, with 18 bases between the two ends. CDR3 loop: CASQEGRQLETQYF. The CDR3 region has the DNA TGCGCCAGCCAAGAGGGACGGCAATTGGAGACCCAGTACTTC.

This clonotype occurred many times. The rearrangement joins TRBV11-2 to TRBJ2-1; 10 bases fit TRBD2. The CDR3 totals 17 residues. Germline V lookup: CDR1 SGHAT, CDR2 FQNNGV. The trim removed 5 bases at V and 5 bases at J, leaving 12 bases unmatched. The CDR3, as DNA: TGTGCCAGCAGCAGTCGAACTAGGACTAGCGGCCACAATGAGCAGTTCTTC. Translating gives CASSSRTRTSGHNEQFF.

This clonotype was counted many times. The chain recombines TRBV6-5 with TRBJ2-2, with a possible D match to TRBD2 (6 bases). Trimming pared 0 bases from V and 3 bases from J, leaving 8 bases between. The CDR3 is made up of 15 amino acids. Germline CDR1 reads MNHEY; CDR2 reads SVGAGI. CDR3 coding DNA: TGTGCCAGCAGTTACTCGTGGGGGGACACCGGGGAGCTGTTTTTT. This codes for CASSYSWGDTGELFF.

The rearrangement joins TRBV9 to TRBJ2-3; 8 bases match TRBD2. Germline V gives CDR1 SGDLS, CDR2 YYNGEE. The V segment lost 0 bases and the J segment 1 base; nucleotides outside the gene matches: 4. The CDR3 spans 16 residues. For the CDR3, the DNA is TGTGCCAGCAGCGTAGGGATTAGCGGGGGCACAGATACGCAGTATTTT. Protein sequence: CASSVGISGGTDTQYF.

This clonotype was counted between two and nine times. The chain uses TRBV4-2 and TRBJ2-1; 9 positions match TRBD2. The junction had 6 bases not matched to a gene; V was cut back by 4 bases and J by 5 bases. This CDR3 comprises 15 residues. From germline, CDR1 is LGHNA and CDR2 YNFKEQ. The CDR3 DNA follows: TGTGCCAGCAGCCCCAGACTAGCGGAGGACAATGAGCAGTTCTTC. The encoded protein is CASSPRLAEDNEQFF.

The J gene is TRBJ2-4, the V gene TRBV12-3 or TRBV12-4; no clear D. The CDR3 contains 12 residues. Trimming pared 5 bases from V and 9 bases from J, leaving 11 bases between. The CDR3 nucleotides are TGTGCCAGCAGTACCAGTAACCCCATTCAGTACTTC. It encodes CASSTSNPIQYF.

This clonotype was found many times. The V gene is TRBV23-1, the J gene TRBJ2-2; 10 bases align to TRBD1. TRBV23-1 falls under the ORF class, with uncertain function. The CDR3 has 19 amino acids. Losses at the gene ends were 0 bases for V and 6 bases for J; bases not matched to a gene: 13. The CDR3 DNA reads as TGCGCCAGCAGTCAATCGGGGCCGACAGGGGGCGCTGGGTCCGGGGAGCTGTTTTTT. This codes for CASSQSGPTGGAGSGELFF.

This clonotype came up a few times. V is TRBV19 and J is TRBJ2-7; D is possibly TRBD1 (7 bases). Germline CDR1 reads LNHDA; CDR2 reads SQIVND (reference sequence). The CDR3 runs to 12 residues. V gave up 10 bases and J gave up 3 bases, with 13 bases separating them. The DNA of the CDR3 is TGTGCCACTCAGGGGGACTTCTACGAGCAGTACTTC. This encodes CATQGDFYEQYF.

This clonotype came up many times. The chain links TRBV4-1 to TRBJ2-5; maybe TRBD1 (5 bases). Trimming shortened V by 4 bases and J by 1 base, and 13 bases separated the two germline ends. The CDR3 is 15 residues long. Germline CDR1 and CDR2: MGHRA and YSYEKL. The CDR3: CASSPQGATQETQYF. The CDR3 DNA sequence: TGCGCCAGCAGCCCCCAAGGGGCTACCCAAGAGACCCAGTACTTC.

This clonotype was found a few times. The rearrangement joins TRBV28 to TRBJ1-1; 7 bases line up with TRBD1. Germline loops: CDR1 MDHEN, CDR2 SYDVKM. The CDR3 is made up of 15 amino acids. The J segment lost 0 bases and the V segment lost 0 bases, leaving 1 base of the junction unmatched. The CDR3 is CASSLWTGLNTEAFF. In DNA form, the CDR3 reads TGTGCCAGCAGTTTATGGACAGGGCTGAACACTGAAGCTTTCTTT.

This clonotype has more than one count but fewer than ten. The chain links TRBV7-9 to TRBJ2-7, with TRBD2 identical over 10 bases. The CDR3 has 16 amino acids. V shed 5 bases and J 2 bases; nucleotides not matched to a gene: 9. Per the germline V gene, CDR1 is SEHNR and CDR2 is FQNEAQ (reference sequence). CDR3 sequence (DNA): TGTGCCAGCAGCCCACTGACTAGCGGGTTAACCTACGAGCAGTACTTC. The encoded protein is CASSPLTSGLTYEQYF.

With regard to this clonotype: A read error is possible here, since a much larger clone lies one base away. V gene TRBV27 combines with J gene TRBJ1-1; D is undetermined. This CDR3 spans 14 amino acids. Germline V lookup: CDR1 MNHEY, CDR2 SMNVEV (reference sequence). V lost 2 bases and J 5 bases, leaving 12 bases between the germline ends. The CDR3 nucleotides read TGTGCCAGCAGTTTACAAGGCCTGGGGACTGAAGCTTTCTTT. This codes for CASSLQGLGTEAFF.

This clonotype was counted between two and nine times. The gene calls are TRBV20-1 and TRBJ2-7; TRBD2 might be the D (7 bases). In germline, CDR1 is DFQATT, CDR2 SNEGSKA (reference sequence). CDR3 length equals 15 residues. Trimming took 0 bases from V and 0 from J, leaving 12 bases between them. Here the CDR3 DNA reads TGCAGTGCTAGAGATGGCGGGGGCCCCTCCTACGAGCAGTACTTC. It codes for CSARDGGGPSYEQYF.

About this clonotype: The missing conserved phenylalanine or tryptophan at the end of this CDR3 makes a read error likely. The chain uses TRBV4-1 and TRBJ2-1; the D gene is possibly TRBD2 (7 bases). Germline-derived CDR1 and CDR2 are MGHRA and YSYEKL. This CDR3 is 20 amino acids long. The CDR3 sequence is CASSLPLRVMDTAGDNDQFL. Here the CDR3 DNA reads TGCGCCAGCAGCCTTCCCTTAAGGGTAATGGATACGGCGGGGGACAATGATCAGTTCTTA.

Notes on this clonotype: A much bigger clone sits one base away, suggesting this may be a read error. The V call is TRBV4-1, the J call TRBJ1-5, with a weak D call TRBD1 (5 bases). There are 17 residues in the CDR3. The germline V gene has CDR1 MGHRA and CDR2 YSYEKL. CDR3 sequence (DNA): TGCGCCAGCAGCCAAGCGGGGGGGGGGTTTAGCGATCAGCCCCAGCATTTT. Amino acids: CASSQAGGGFSDQPQHF.

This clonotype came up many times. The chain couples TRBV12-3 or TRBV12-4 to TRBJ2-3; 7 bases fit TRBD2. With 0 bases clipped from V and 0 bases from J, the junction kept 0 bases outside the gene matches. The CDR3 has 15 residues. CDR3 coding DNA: TGTGCCAGCAGTTTAGCAGCGGGAAGCACAGATACGCAGTATTTT. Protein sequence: CASSLAAGSTDTQYF.

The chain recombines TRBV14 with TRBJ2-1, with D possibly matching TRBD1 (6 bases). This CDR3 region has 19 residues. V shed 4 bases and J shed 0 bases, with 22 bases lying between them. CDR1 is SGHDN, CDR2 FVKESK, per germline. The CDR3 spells CASSLGRRTTGISYNEQFF. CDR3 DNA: TGTGCCAGCAGCCTTGGCCGTCGGACAACAGGGATCTCCTACAATGAGCAGTTCTTC. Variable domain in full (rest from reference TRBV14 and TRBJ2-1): EAGVTQFPSHSVIEKGQTVTLRCDPISGHDNLYWYRRVMGKEIKFLLHFVKESKQDESGMPNNRFLAERTGGTYSTLKVQPAELEDSGVYFCASSLGRRTTGISYNEQFFGPGTRLTVL.

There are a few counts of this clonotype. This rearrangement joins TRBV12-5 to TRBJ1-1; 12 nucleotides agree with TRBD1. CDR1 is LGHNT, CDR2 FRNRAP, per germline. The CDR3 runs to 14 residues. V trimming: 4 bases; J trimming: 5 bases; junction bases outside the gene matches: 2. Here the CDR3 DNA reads TGTGCTAGTGGTTCGGGACAGGGGGCGACTGAAGCTTTCTTT. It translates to CASGSGQGATEAFF. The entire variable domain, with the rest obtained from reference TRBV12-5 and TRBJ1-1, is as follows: DARVTQTPRHKVTEMGQEVTMRCQPILGHNTVFWYRQTMMQGLELLAYFRNRAPLDDSGMPKDRFSAEMPDATLATLKIQPSEPRDSAVYFCASGSGQGATEAFFGQGTRLTVV.